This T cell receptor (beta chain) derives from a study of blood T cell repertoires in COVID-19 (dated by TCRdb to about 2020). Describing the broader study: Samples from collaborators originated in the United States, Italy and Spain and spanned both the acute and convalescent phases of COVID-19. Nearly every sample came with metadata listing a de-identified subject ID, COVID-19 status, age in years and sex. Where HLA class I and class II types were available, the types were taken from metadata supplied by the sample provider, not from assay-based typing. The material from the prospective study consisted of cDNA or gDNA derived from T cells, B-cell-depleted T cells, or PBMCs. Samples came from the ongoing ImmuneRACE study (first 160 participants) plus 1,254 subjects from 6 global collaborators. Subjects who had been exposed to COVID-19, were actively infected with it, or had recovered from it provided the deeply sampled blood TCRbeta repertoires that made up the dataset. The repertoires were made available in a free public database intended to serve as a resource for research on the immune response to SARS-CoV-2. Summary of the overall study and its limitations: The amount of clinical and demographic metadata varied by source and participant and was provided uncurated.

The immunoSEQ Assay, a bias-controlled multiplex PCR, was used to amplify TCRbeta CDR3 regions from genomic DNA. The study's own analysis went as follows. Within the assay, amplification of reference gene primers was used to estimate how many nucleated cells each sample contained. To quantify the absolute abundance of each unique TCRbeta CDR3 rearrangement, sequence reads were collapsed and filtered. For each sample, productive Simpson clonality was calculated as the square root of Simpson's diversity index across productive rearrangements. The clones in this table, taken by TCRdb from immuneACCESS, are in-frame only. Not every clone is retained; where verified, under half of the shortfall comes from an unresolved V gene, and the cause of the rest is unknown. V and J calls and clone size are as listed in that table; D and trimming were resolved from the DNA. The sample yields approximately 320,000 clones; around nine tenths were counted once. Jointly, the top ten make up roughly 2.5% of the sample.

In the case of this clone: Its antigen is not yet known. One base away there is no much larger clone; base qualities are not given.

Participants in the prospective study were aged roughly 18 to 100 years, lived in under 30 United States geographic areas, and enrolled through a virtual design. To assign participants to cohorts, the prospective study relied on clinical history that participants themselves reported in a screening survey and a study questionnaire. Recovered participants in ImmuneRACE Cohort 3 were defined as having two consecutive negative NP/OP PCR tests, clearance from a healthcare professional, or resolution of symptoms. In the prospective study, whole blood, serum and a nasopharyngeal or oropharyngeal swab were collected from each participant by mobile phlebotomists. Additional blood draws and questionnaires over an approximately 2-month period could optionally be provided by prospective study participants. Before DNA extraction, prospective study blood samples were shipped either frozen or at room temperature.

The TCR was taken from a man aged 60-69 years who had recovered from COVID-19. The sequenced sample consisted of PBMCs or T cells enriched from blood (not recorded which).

The CDR3: CASRPQGSYNSPLHF. The bases read TGTGCCAGCAGACCCCAGGGATCCTATAATTCACCCCTCCACTTT. This chain joins TRBV5-5 to TRBJ1-6, with a tentative D gene TRBD1 over 5 matching bases. Taken from the germline V gene (reference sequence), the CDR1 and CDR2 loops are SGHKS and YYEKEE. The CDR3 contains 15 residues, cysteine and phenylalanine counted. The CDR3 DNA has 45 bases and is translated from base 1. The junction shows trimming of 5 bases on V and 1 base on J, plus 10 bases between the germline ends.